This is a list of T cell receptor beta chains from one sample in a study of T cells in pancreatic ductal adenocarcinoma. The data were produced by immunoSEQ multiplex PCR, yet TCRdb's version contains in-frame clones alone and is incomplete. Found here are 85,000 to 120,000 clones, 90% to 95% of them singletons; the top ten hold around 3.2%. Sequencing input: PBMCs. These receptors all come from a human donor with pancreatic ductal adenocarcinoma. CDR3s include the opening cysteine and the closing phenylalanine or tryptophan. The D gene is left open where the match is weak. Clone size is shown for a subset of rows, as once, few, many or a class of expanded clone.

TRBV28	TRBJ1-2	12	-	-	CASMTEFYGYTF	TGTGCCAGCATGACAGAGTTCTATGGCTACACCTTC
TRBV7-9	TRBJ2-7	12	-	-	CASSARGHEQYF	TGTGCCAGCAGCGCCAGGGGCCACGAGCAGTACTTC
TRBV4-1	TRBJ1-4	16	-	-	CASSQGWGGKNEKLFF	TGCGCCAGCAGCCAAGGTTGGGGCGGGAAGAATGAAAAACTGTTTTTT
TRBV4-1	TRBJ2-1	13	-	-	CASSQDPYNEQFF	TGCGCCAGCAGCCAAGATCCATACAATGAGCAGTTCTTC
TRBV4-1	TRBJ2-2	14	-	-	CASRRAGSTGELFF	TGCGCCAGCAGACGTGCAGGCTCCACCGGGGAGCTGTTTTTT
TRBV5-1	TRBJ2-3	13	TRBD2	-	CASGGGTTDTQYF	TGCGCCAGCGGGGGGGGAACCACAGATACGCAGTATTTT
TRBV30	TRBJ1-2	13	-	-	CAWSPPPGHGYTF	TGTGCCTGGAGTCCACCTCCTGGGCATGGCTACACCTTC
TRBV4-3	TRBJ2-7	13	-	-	CASSQDEGSEQYF	TGCGCCAGCAGCCAAGATGAGGGATCCGAGCAGTACTTC
TRBV7-3	TRBJ1-3	14	TRBD1	-	CASSPGTAGNTIYF	TGTGCCAGCAGCCCCGGGACAGCTGGAAACACCATATATTTT
TRBV18	TRBJ2-3	17	TRBD2	-	CASSGSGGLAGVDTQYF	TGTGCCAGCTCAGGGTCCGGGGGACTAGCGGGAGTCGATACGCAGTATTTT
TRBV9	TRBJ2-7	14	-	-	CASSVVPTSYEQYF	TGTGCCAGCAGCGTAGTTCCTACCTCCTACGAGCAGTACTTC
TRBV6-1	TRBJ2-1	14	TRBD1	-	CASLQTGEYNEQFF	TGTGCCAGCCTGCAGACAGGGGAATACAATGAGCAGTTCTTC
TRBV19	TRBJ2-7	14	TRBD1	-	CASRAGTGHYEQYF	TGTGCCAGTAGGGCCGGGACAGGTCATTACGAGCAGTACTTC
TRBV4-1	TRBJ1-4	15	-	-	CASSQLTALMEKLFF	TGCGCCAGCAGCCAATTGACAGCCCTGATGGAAAAACTGTTTTTT
TRBV6-4	TRBJ2-1	13	TRBD2	once	CAKRTSGRNEQFF	TGTGCCAAAAGGACTAGCGGGAGGAATGAGCAGTTCTTC
TRBV15	TRBJ2-1	14	TRBD1	-	CASGPGTAHNEQFF	TGTGCCAGCGGACCCGGGACAGCTCACAATGAGCAGTTCTTC
TRBV5-5	TRBJ2-7	13	-	-	CASSLDRGYEQYF	TGTGCCAGCAGTCTGGATAGGGGCTACGAGCAGTACTTC
TRBV5-4	TRBJ1-1	14	TRBD1	-	CASSLDRGNTEAFF	TGTGCCAGCAGCTTGGACAGGGGGAACACTGAAGCTTTCTTT